This TCR beta chain was retrieved from a study of T cells in Graves' hyperthyroidism and ophthalmopathy (dated by TCRdb to about 2019). General notes on the study: To identify distinguishing TCR V-J signatures, a discovery cohort of around 98 patients was used, comprising some 43 with Graves' ophthalmopathy and around 57 with stable Graves' hyperthyroidism. Prospective prediction of ophthalmopathy was tested in an independent validation cohort of approximately 19 hyperthyroidism patients and some 17 patients who later progressed to ophthalmopathy. The 95 to 100 discovery patients were randomly divided into training and test sets at a 7:3 ratio. In roughly six Graves' hyperthyroidism patients, the study also compared T-cell repertoires from thyroid tissue with T-cell repertoires from blood. Once sampling was done, hyperthyroidism patients were given methimazole at a starting dose of 30 mg daily, whereas ophthalmopathy patients were given high-dose intravenous methylprednisolone. The paper describes TCR Vbeta CDR3 sequencing of 135 peripheral blood samples, made up of some 42 ophthalmopathy patients, roughly 75 hyperthyroidism patients and roughly 17 progressor patients.

Amplification of TCR beta CDR3 regions was carried out from RNA transcripts. The TCR CDR3 was subjected to a first round of RT-PCR using the HTBI primer set and the Qiagen OneStep RT-PCR kit. The libraries were constructed in a second round of multiplex PCR and then size-selected and purified. Libraries were sequenced paired-end with 100 bp reads on an Illumina HiSeq2000. Per the authors' processing: SOAPnuke was used to process the raw data, throwing out any read that contained adapters or uncalled bases, had a mean Phred below 15, or lacked an exact constant-primer or identifier match. COPE v1.2.5 was used to merge the high-quality paired reads, and each unique nucleotide sequence was defined as a clonotype. Clonotypes were aligned to IMGT TRBV, TRBD and TRBJ reference segments using MiTCR v1.1. The analysis included only V-J combinations with a frequency above 0.0001, which together covered around 99% of the repertoires. The TCS score was defined as the ratio of F50 (clonal expansion) to E x V (chaos), calculated using BLOSUM62-based TCRdist between CDR3 peptides within each V-J. Welch's t-statistics and random forest reduced around 520 V-J features to 13, which were used in a naive Bayes classifier (R e1071). The similarity between thyroid and blood repertoires was quantified using the Morisita-Horn index. TCRdb passed the public sequencing reads through fastp at Q25 and MiXCR, retaining productive beta sequences. Each entry merges the rows of one CDR3 protein and shows their most common DNA and genes. Clone size and V and J calls follow TCRdb, not the original study. This sample holds 600,000 to 700,000 distinct CDR3 sequences; 45% were observed only once. Approximately 7.2% of the sample goes to the ten largest clones.

Any patient with an uncontrolled infection, another autoimmune disease, pregnancy or lactation was excluded. Diagnoses were established on the basis of clinical symptoms, serum thyroxine and TRAb, thyroid ultrasound, and orbital computed tomography. Trizol reagent was used to extract total RNA, and RNA quality was then checked on an Agilent 2100 Bioanalyzer. The CDR3, from cysteine to phenylalanine, totals 15 residues. Solely the CDR3 DNA is kept, with 45 bases framed from the first base. CDR1 and CDR2 are read off the germline V gene as SGHVS and FQNEAQ. V has 5 bases trimmed and J has 6 bases trimmed; junction bases matching no gene number 9. Beyond this particular receptor, the publication reports: Most expanded thyroid clonotypes (frequency above 0.001) were also found in blood, which suggests that blood repertoires may mirror thyroid immune responses. No statistical method was used to set the sample size in advance, and investigators knew the group allocation. During validation, the model predicted progression to ophthalmopathy a median of about 5.9 months ahead of onset, with more than 60% sensitivity and around 72% specificity. Ophthalmopathy was separated from stable hyperthyroidism by a 13 V-J signature model, with 87.88% sensitivity and roughly 81% specificity obtained in cross-validation and 80%/75% obtained in testing.

This clonotype was observed a handful of times. The antigen it recognizes is unknown. Nothing much larger sits one base from this clone, and base qualities are not available. This TCR was recovered from an adult man with Graves' disease, either hyperthyroidism or ophthalmopathy (not recorded which). The chain was built from TRBV7-8 and TRBJ1-5; 8 bases in between match TRBD1. The sequenced material came from peripheral blood or thyroid tissue (not recorded which). The nucleotide sequence is TGTGCCAGCAGCACAGCGACAGGGGCCCGTCAGCCCCAGCATTTT. Its translation reads: CASSTATGARQPQHF.